These 10 T cell receptor beta chains came from one sample sequenced in a study of shared clonotypes between healthy human individuals. Using immunoSEQ multiplex PCR, the repertoire was profiled, and TCRdb retains in-frame clones only, with some absent. Of hundreds of thousands of clones in the sample, about 80% were seen once. The sequenced material came from memory CD4+ T cells sorted from blood. Specified subset: CD45RA-negative fraction. These receptors were collected from a woman aged 25-40 years in good health.

V gene TRBV7-9 combines with J gene TRBJ2-3; 7 nucleotides agree with TRBD2. CDR3 length: 15 residues. Looked up from germline, CDR1 is SEHNR and CDR2 is FQNEAQ (reference sequence). The V gene end was trimmed by 4 bases and the J gene end by 2 bases; junction bases not matched to a gene: 6. CDR3 sequence: CASSSTSRLTDTQYF. DNA of the CDR3: TGTGCCAGCAGCTCGACTAGCAGGCTCACAGATACGCAGTATTTT.

V usage is TRBV30 and J usage is TRBJ2-2; weak D call: TRBD1 (6 bases). V was trimmed by 5 bases and J by 2 bases, leaving 12 bases between them. Germline CDR1 GTSNPN, CDR2 SVGIG (reference sequence). The CDR3 is made up of 14 amino acids. The CDR3 sequence: CAWGRTANTGELFF. DNA of the CDR3: TGTGCCTGGGGAAGGACAGCAAACACCGGGGAGCTGTTTTTT.

The chain recombines TRBV5-5 with TRBJ1-1; 8 bases align to TRBD1. The CDR3 runs to 13 residues. Per the germline V gene, CDR1 is SGHKS and CDR2 is YYEKEE (reference sequence). The V gene end was trimmed by 3 bases and the J gene end by 4 bases; junction bases not matched to a gene: 2. The CDR3 here is CASSWTGRTEAFF. The DNA for the CDR3 is TGTGCCAGCAGCTGGACAGGGCGCACTGAAGCTTTCTTT.

Notes on this clone: Other DNA sequences within the sample encode an identical CDR3. The rearrangement uses TRBV5-1 and TRBJ2-3; D is unclear. Germline V gene data show CDR1 as SGHRS and CDR2 as YFSETQ. The germline V and J ends were trimmed by 1 base and 6 bases, with 12 bases remaining between them. This CDR3 has 14 residues. CDR3 sequence reads: CASSLSPSEDTQYF. As DNA, the CDR3 is TGCGCCAGCAGCTTGTCTCCGTCGGAGGATACGCAGTATTTT.

This clone has just a few counts. Within the sample, other DNA sequences also encode this same CDR3. This chain links TRBV28 with TRBJ2-3; TRBD2 matches at 10 bases. Germline V lookup: CDR1 MDHEN, CDR2 SYDVKM. This CDR3 region has 16 residues. With 4 bases clipped from V and 2 bases from J, the junction kept 6 bases outside the gene matches. The CDR3 coding sequence is TGTGCCAGCAGTTCCCTAGCGGGAGTACCCACAGATACGCAGTATTTT. It translates to CASSSLAGVPTDTQYF. Filled out from reference TRBV28 and TRBJ2-3, the complete variable domain reads DVKVTQSSRYLVKRTGEKVFLECVQDMDHENMFWYRQDPGLGLRLIYFSYDVKMKEKGDIPEGYSVSREKKERFSLILESASTNQTSMYLCASSSLAGVPTDTQYFGPGTRLTVL.

This clone was recorded once. The chain couples TRBV5-1 to TRBJ2-1; 7 nucleotides line up with TRBD2. The V segment lost 0 bases and the J segment 1 base; nucleotides outside the gene matches: 4. The CDR3 runs 16 residues. Germline assignment: CDR1 SGHRS and CDR2 YFSETQ. CDR3 sequence reads: CASSLGAGESYNEQFF. The CDR3 nucleotides are TGCGCCAGCAGCTTGGGGGCGGGAGAGTCCTACAATGAGCAGTTCTTC.

As concerns this clone: In the same sample, other DNA sequences code for this CDR3. The rearrangement links TRBV29-1 to TRBJ1-1; no reliable D call. With 3 bases removed from V and 0 bases from J, the gap between germline ends came to 8 bases. There are 13 residues in the CDR3. CDR1 SQVTM and CDR2 ANQGSEA come from the germline V gene. The CDR3, as DNA: TGCAGCGTTGAGCGCCGCTTGAACACTGAAGCTTTCTTT. Its protein product is CSVERRLNTEAFF.

This clone has just a few counts. Different DNA sequences within this sample yield the same CDR3. The chain carries TRBV7-9 and TRBJ1-5, with no clear D. The CDR3 is 13 residues long. CDR1 is SEHNR, CDR2 FQNEAQ, per germline (reference sequence). V lost 1 base and J lost 4, with 5 bases in between. The CDR3 coding sequence is TGTGCCAGCAGCTTAGGAGCAAATCAGCCCCAGCATTTT. This codes for CASSLGANQPQHF. Filled out from reference TRBV7-9 and TRBJ1-5, the complete variable domain reads DTGVSQNPRHKITKRGQNVTFRCDPISEHNRLYWYRQTLGQGPEFLTYFQNEAQLEKSRLLSDRFSAERPKGSFSTLEIQRTEQGDSAMYLCASSLGANQPQHFGDGTRLSIL.

This clone was seen a single time. The chain recombines TRBV9 with TRBJ2-1; 11 nucleotides line up with TRBD2. V shed 4 bases and J 9 bases; nucleotides not matched to a gene: 6. CDR3 length: 14 residues. Germline assignment: CDR1 SGDLS and CDR2 YYNGEE. The CDR3 DNA reads TGTGCCAGCAGCCTTAGCGGGAGGGCCCTTGAGCAGTTCTTC. It yields the protein CASSLSGRALEQFF.

The chain uses TRBV2 and TRBJ1-4, with no clear D. CDR3 size: 13 residues. Trimming left V 5 bases short and J 1 base short, with 5 bases between. The germline CDR1 and CDR2 sequences are SNHLY and FYNNEI. DNA of the CDR3: TGTGCCAGCAGTAAAGAAACTAATGAAAAACTGTTTTTT. Amino acid sequence: CASSKETNEKLFF.